These 8 T cell receptor beta chains originate from one sample sequenced in a study of blood T cell repertoires in COVID-19. Clones were read by immunoSEQ multiplex PCR, and TCRdb kept only the in-frame ones, dropping some. The sample lists 25,000 to 35,000 clones, 75% to 90% occurring once. Material for sequencing was peripheral blood. These receptors were collected from an elderly man with acute or convalescent COVID-19.

The rearrangement uses TRBV5-1 and TRBJ2-4; D remains unclear. CDR3 length: 14 residues. Between the trimmed V and J ends, which lost 4 bases and 0 bases, there was a span of 8 bases. From germline, CDR1 is SGHRS and CDR2 YFSETQ. The CDR3 region is CASSLTPAKNIQYF. CDR3 DNA: TGCGCCAGCAGCCTGACACCAGCCAAAAACATTCAGTACTTC. Filled out from reference TRBV5-1 and TRBJ2-4, the complete variable domain reads KAGVTQTPRYLIKTRGQQVTLSCSPISGHRSVSWYQQTPGQGLQFLFEYFSETQRNKGNFPGRFSGRQFSNSRSEMNVSTLELGDSALYLCASSLTPAKNIQYFGAGTRLSVL.

This clone has a single count. The genes are TRBV28 and TRBJ2-7, with 7 positions matching TRBD1. The CDR3 extends over 14 amino acids. CDR1 and CDR2 (germline): MDHEN, SYDVKM. V lost 7 bases to trimming and J lost 2 bases; unmatched junction nucleotides: 8. The DNA for the CDR3 is TGTGCCAGCACCCTTGGTGGGACAGCCTACGAGCAGTACTTC. This translates into CASTLGGTAYEQYF.

This clone was observed a few times. The chain combines TRBV18 with TRBJ1-2; 8 bases agree with TRBD1. The germline V gene has CDR1 KGHSH and CDR2 LQKENI. V dropped 6 bases and J dropped 1; count of bases not matched to a gene: 10. CDR3 length equals 16 residues. The CDR3 DNA sequence: TGTGCCAGCTCGCTGAGCAGGGGGCTCGGTAACTATGGCTACACCTTC. It specifies CASSLSRGLGNYGYTF.

The CDR3 region has the DNA TGTGCCAGCAAATCGCGGGTTGGTAATCAGCCCCAGCATTTT. This codes for CASKSRVGNQPQHF. The chain employs TRBV6-5 and TRBJ1-5; D not certain. This CDR3 is built from 14 residues. V dropped 7 bases and J dropped 4 bases, with 14 bases sitting between them. Per the germline V gene, CDR1 is MNHEY and CDR2 is SVGAGI.

The rearrangement uses TRBV10-1 and TRBJ2-5; the match to TRBD1 covers 8 bases. The CDR3 runs to 15 residues. The ends lost 5 bases at V and 3 bases at J; junction bases unmatched: 8. From germline, CDR1 is WNHNN and CDR2 SYGVQD (reference sequence). CDR3 in DNA: TGCGCCAGCAGTCAAGGGACAGGAGGAGAAGAGACCCAGTACTTC. This translates into CASSQGTGGEETQYF.

The CDR3 coding sequence is TGCGCCAGCATCATCCCTTCGGGACAGGGGCAAGAGACCCAGTACTTC. It is translated as CASIIPSGQGQETQYF. The chain has TRBV23-1 and TRBJ2-5; 10 nucleotides line up with TRBD1. TRBV23-1 is identified as an open reading frame with a role that is uncertain. The CDR3 is made up of 16 amino acids. V trimming: 7 bases; J trimming: 2 bases; junction bases outside the gene matches: 10.

The chain combines TRBV18 with TRBJ2-3, with D possibly matching TRBD2 (7 bases). Trimming stripped 0 bases from V and 2 bases from J, with 12 bases between. CDR3 size: 16 residues. From germline, CDR1 is KGHSH and CDR2 LQKENI. The CDR3 bases are TGTGCCAGCTCACCACCGGGGGGGCCCCACACAGATACGCAGTATTTT. Protein product: CASSPPGGPHTDTQYF. The variable domain in full, completed from reference TRBV18 and TRBJ2-3, reads NAGVMQNPRHLVRRRGQEARLRCSPMKGHSHVYWYRQLPEEGLKFMVYLQKENIIDESGMPKERFSAEFPKEGPSILRIQQVVRGDSAAYFCASSPPGGPHTDTQYFGPGTRLTVL.

The rearrangement links TRBV18 to TRBJ2-4; the match to TRBD1 covers 7 bases. Germline V gene sequence: CDR1 KGHSH, CDR2 LQKENI. With 3 bases clipped from V and 4 bases from J, the junction kept 0 bases outside the gene matches. This CDR3 is built from 13 residues. The CDR3 sequence: CASSPGQKNIQYF. The CDR3 bases are TGTGCCAGCTCACCGGGACAGAAAAACATTCAGTACTTC.